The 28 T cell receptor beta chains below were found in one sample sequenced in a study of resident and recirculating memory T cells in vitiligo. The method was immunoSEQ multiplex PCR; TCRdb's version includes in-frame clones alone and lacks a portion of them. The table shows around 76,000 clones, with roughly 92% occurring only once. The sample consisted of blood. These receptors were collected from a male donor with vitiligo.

The CDR3 nucleotides are TGTGCCAGCAGTGAAGCCTCAGGAGGAAACTCTGAAGCTTTCTTT. Amino acid sequence: CASSEASGGNSEAFF. The genes are TRBV6-1 and TRBJ1-1; D is ambiguous. This CDR3 is built from 15 residues. Trimming pared 0 bases from V and 6 bases from J, leaving 14 bases between. Per the germline V gene, CDR1 is MNHNS and CDR2 is SASEGT.

CDR3 nucleotides: TGTGCCAGCAATAAAGAGGGTAATTCACCCCTCCACTTT. This translates into CASNKEGNSPLHF. This chain uses TRBV6-5 with TRBJ1-6; D uncertain. The germline V and J ends were trimmed by 7 bases and 6 bases, with 10 bases remaining between them. The CDR3 is 13 residues long. Germline lookup yields CDR1 MNHEY and CDR2 SVGAGI.

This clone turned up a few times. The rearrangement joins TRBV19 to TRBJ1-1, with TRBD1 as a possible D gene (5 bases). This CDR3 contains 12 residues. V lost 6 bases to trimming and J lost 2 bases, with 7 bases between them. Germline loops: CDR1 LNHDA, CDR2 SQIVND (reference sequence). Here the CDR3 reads CASRGLNTEAFF. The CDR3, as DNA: TGTGCCAGTAGGGGGCTAAACACTGAAGCTTTCTTT. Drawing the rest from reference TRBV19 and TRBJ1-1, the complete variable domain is DGGITQSPKYLFRKEGQNVTLSCEQNLNHDAMYWYRQDPGQGLRLIYYSQIVNDFQKGDIAEGYSVSREKKESFPLTVTSAQKNPTAFYLCASRGLNTEAFFGQGTRLTVV.

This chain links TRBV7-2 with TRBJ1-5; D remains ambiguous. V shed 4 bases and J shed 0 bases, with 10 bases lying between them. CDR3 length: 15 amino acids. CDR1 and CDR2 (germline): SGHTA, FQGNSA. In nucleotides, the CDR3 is TGTGCCAGCAGCTCCCAGGTGGATAGCAATCAGCCCCAGCATTTT. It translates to CASSSQVDSNQPQHF.

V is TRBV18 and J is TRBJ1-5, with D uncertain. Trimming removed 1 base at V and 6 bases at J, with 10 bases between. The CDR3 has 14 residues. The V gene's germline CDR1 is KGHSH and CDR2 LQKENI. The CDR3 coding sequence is TGTGCCAGCTCACCACGGGAGGTGGGTCAGCCCCAGCATTTT. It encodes CASSPREVGQPQHF.

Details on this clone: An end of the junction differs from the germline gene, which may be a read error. In DNA form, the CDR3 reads TGCACCAGCAGCCAAGGGAGGATAGGGCAGGCCACTGAAGCTTTCTTT. It yields the protein CTSSQGRIGQATEAFF. The chain combines TRBV4-1 with TRBJ1-1; no clear D gene. CDR1 MGHRA and CDR2 YSYEKL come from the germline V gene. The CDR3 covers 16 residues.

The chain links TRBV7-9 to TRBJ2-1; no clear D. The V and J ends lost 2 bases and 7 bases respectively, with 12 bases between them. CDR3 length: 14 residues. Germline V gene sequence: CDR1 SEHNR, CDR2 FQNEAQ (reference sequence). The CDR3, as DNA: TGTGCCAGCAGCTTAAACCCTCTCGGGAATGAGCAGTTCTTC. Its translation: CASSLNPLGNEQFF.

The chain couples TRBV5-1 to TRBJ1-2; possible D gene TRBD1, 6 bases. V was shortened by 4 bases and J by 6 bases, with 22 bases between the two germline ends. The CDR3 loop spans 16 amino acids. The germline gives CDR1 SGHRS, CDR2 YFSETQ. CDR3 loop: CASSQAARTAGNGYTF. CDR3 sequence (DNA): TGCGCCAGCAGCCAAGCCGCCCGGACAGCTGGAAATGGCTACACCTTC.

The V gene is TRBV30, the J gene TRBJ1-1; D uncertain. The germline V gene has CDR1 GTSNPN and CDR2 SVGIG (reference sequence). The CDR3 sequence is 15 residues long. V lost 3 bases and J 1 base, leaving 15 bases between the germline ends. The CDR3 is CAWRPRLEKNTEAFF. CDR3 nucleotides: TGTGCCTGGAGACCCCGTTTAGAGAAGAACACTGAAGCTTTCTTT. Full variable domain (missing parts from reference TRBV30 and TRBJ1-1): SQTIHQWPATLVQPVGSPLSLECTVEGTSNPNLYWYRQAAGRGLQLLFYSVGIGQISSEVPQNLSASRPQDRQFILSSKKLLLSDSGFYLCAWRPRLEKNTEAFFGQGTRLTVV.

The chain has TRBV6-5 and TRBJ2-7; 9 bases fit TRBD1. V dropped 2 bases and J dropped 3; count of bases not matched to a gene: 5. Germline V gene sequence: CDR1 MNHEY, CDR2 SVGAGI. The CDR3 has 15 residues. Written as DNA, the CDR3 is TGTGCCAGCAGTTACGAGGGACAGGGACTCTACGAGCAGTACTTC. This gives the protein CASSYEGQGLYEQYF.

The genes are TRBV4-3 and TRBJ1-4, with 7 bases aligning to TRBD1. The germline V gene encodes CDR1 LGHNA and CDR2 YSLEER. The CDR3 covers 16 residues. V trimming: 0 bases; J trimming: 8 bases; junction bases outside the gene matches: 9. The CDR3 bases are TGCGCCAGCAGCCAAGATGGATCAGGGGGTAGCGAAAAACTGTTTTTT. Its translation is CASSQDGSGGSEKLFF.

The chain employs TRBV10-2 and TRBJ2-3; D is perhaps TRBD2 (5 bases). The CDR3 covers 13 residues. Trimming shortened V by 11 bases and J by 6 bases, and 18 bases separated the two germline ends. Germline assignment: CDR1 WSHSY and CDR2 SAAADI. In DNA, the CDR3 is TGCGCCGGAAGCCTAGCTTTAGTCGATACGCAGTATTTT. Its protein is CAGSLALVDTQYF.

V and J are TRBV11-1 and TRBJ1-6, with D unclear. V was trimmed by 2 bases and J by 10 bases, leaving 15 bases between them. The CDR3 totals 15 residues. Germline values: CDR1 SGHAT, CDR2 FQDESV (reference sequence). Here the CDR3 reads CASSLWGLAGSPLHF. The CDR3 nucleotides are TGTGCCAGCAGCTTATGGGGTCTCGCGGGGTCACCCCTCCACTTT.

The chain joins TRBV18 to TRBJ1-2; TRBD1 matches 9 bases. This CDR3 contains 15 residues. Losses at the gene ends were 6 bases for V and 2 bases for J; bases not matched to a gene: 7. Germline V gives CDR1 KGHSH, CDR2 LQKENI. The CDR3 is CASSPWDRENYGYTF. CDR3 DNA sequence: TGTGCCAGCTCGCCTTGGGACAGGGAGAACTATGGCTACACCTTC.

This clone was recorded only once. The CDR3 nucleotides are TGTGCCAGCAGATCCGGACAGGGGGACACTGAAGCTTTCTTT. This encodes CASRSGQGDTEAFF. The chain combines TRBV28 with TRBJ1-1, with 10 bases aligning to TRBD1. With V trimmed by 6 bases and J by 3 bases, 4 bases remained unmatched. CDR3 size: 14 residues. Germline V gene data show CDR1 as MDHEN and CDR2 as SYDVKM.

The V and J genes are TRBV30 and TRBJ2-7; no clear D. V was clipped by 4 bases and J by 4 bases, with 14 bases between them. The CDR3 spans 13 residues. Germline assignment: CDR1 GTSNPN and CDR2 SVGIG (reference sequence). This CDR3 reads CAWKPSYAYEQYF. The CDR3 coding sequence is TGTGCCTGGAAACCCTCCTACGCTTACGAGCAGTACTTC.

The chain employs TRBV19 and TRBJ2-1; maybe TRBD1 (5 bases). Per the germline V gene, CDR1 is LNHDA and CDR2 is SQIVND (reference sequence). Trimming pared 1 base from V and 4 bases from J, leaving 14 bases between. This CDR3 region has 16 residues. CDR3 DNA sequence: TGTGCCAGTAGTATAGGTTTTACGGACATTTACAATGAGCAGTTCTTC. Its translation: CASSIGFTDIYNEQFF.

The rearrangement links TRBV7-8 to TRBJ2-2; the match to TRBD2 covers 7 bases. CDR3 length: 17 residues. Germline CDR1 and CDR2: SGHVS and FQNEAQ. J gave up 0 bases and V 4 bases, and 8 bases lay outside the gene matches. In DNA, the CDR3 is TGTGCCAGCAGCTATAGAGGTGGGACTACGAACACCGGGGAGCTGTTTTTT. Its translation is CASSYRGGTTNTGELFF.

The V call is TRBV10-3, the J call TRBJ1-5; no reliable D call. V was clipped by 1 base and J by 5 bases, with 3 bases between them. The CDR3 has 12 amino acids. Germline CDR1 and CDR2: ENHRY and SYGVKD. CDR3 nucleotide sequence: TGTGCCATCAGTGAGTTAGATCAGCCCCAGCATTTT. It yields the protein CAISELDQPQHF.

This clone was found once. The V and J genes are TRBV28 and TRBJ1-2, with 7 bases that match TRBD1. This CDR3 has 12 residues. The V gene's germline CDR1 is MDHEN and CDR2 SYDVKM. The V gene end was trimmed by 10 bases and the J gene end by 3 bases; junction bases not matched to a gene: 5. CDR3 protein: CATSTGDYGYTF. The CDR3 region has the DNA TGTGCCACGTCCACAGGGGACTATGGCTACACCTTC.

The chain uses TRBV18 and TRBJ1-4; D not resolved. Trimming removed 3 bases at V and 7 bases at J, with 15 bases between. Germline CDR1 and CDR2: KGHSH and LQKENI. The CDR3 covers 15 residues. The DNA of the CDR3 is TGTGCCAGCTCACCCCTACGGGGATTATCTGAAAAACTGTTTTTT. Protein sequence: CASSPLRGLSEKLFF. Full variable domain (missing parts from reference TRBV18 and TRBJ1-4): NAGVMQNPRHLVRRRGQEARLRCSPMKGHSHVYWYRQLPEEGLKFMVYLQKENIIDESGMPKERFSAEFPKEGPSILRIQQVVRGDSAAYFCASSPLRGLSEKLFFGSGTQLSVL.

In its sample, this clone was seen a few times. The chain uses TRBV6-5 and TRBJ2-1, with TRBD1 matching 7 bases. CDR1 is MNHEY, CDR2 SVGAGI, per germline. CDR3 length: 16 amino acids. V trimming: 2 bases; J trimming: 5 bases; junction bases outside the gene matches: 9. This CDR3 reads CASSYAGTVPNNEQFF. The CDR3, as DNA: TGTGCCAGCAGTTACGCCGGGACAGTACCAAACAATGAGCAGTTCTTC.

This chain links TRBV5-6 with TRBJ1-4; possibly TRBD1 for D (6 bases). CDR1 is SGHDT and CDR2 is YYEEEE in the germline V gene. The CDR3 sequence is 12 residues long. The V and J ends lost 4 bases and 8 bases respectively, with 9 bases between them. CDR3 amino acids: CASSQGSEKLFF. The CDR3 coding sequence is TGTGCCAGCAGCCAGGGGTCAGAAAAACTGTTTTTT.

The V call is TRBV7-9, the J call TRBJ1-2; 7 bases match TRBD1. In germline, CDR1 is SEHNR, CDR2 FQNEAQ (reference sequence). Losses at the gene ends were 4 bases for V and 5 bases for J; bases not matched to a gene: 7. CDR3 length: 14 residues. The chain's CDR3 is CASSSTGTAYGYTF. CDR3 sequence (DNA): TGTGCCAGCAGCTCAACCGGGACAGCTTATGGCTACACCTTC.

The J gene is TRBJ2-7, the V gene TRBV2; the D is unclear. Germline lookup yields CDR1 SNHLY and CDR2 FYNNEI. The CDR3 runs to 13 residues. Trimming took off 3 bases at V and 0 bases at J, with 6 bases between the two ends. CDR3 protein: CASSDGSSYEQYF. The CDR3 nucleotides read TGTGCCAGCAGTGACGGTAGCTCCTACGAGCAGTACTTC.

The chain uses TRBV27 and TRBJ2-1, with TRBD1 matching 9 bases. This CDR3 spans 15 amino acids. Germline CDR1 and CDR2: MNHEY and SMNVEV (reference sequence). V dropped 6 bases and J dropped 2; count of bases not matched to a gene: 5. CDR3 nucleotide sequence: TGTGCCAGCAGGCCGGGACAGGGCCCCTACAATGAGCAGTTCTTC. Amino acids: CASRPGQGPYNEQFF.

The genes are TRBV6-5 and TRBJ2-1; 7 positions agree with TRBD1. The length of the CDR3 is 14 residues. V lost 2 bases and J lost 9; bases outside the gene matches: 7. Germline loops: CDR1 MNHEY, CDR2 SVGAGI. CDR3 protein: CASSYDRANGEQFF. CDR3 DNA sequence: TGTGCCAGCAGTTACGACAGGGCAAACGGTGAGCAGTTCTTC.

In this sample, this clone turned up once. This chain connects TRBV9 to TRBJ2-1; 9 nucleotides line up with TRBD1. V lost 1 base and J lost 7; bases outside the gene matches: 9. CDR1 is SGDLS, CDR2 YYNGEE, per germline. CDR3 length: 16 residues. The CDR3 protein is CASSVLPTGGANEQFF. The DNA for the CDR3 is TGTGCCAGCAGCGTACTCCCGACAGGGGGAGCGAATGAGCAGTTCTTC.